A single sample gave rise to the 28 T cell receptor beta chains below, sequenced in a study of blood T cell repertoires in COVID-19. Using immunoSEQ multiplex PCR, the repertoire was profiled, and TCRdb retains in-frame clones only, with some absent. This sample has tens of thousands of clones; around 88% occur once, and the top ten carry about 15%. Material for sequencing was peripheral blood. All receptors come from a human donor in a cohort sampled during active COVID-19.

The chain is built from TRBV4-2 and TRBJ1-3, with D possibly TRBD1 on 6 matching bases. CDR1 and CDR2 from the germline V gene are LGHNA and YNFKEQ. The CDR3 is 18 residues long. V lost 0 bases, J lost 0 bases, and 15 bases lay in between. The CDR3 region is CASSQEGADQSSGNTIYF. In nucleotides, the CDR3 is TGTGCCAGCAGCCAAGAGGGGGCAGACCAGTCCTCTGGAAACACCATATATTTT.

The chain combines TRBV2 with TRBJ2-5; TRBD2 aligns across 14 bases. The CDR3 runs to 17 residues. The trim removed 1 base at V and 5 bases at J, leaving 6 bases unmatched. Germline V gene sequence: CDR1 SNHLY, CDR2 FYNNEI. CDR3 sequence: CASSEGTSGGRKETQYF. In DNA form, the CDR3 reads TGTGCCAGCAGTGAAGGGACTAGCGGGGGGAGGAAGGAGACCCAGTACTTC.

The CDR3 is CASSPTGYEQYF. CDR3 nucleotides: TGTGCCAGCAGCCCGACAGGGTACGAGCAGTACTTC. The V call is TRBV5-4, the J call TRBJ2-7, with 7 nucleotides matching TRBD1. J lost 4 bases, V lost 4 bases, and 2 bases had no gene match. CDR3 size: 12 residues. CDR1 SGHNT and CDR2 YYREEE come from the germline V gene (reference sequence).

This chain uses TRBV11-2 with TRBJ2-5; 8 bases align to TRBD2. The CDR3 sequence is 15 residues long. Germline V gene lookup returns CDR1 SGHAT and CDR2 FQNNGV. V shed 3 bases and J 1 base; nucleotides not matched to a gene: 4. The CDR3 region is CASSFNSGAQETQYF. The CDR3 DNA reads TGTGCCAGCAGCTTTAATAGCGGGGCCCAAGAGACCCAGTACTTC.

The chain joins TRBV7-3 to TRBJ1-1; 7 positions agree with TRBD1. The junction had 4 bases not matched to a gene; V was cut back by 5 bases and J by 4 bases. CDR1 and CDR2 (germline): SGHTA, FQGTGA. The CDR3 has 13 amino acids. The CDR3 DNA sequence: TGTGCCAGCAGCGTAAGACAGGGCACTGAAGCTTTCTTT. This gives the protein CASSVRQGTEAFF.

This chain joins TRBV7-9 and TRBJ2-7; D is possibly TRBD1 (5 bases). Germline CDR1 is SEHNR and CDR2 is FQNEAQ (reference sequence). The CDR3 contains 14 residues. V was clipped by 0 bases and J by 3 bases, with 9 bases between them. The CDR3, as DNA: TGTGCCAGCAGCTTAGCGCACAGGAGCTACGAGCAGTACTTC. This encodes CASSLAHRSYEQYF. The whole variable domain, filled in from reference TRBV7-9 and TRBJ2-7, reads DTGVSQNPRHKITKRGQNVTFRCDPISEHNRLYWYRQTLGQGPEFLTYFQNEAQLEKSRLLSDRFSAERPKGSFSTLEIQRTEQGDSAMYLCASSLAHRSYEQYFGPGTRLTVT.

V usage is TRBV10-3 and J usage is TRBJ2-1; 9 bases line up with TRBD2. This CDR3 is built from 13 residues. J gave up 8 bases and V 7 bases, and 6 bases lay outside the gene matches. Per the germline V gene, CDR1 is ENHRY and CDR2 is SYGVKD. The CDR3, as DNA: TGTGCCATCACGCCACTAGCGGGTGATGAGCAGTTCTTC. Its translation: CAITPLAGDEQFF.

The rearrangement joins TRBV2 to TRBJ1-6; 8 bases are a match to TRBD1. The CDR3 totals 15 residues. Germline V gene sequence: CDR1 SNHLY, CDR2 FYNNEI. The V gene end was trimmed by 1 base and the J gene end by 7 bases; junction bases not matched to a gene: 3. The CDR3 is CASSEVTGGNSPLHF. Here the CDR3 DNA reads TGTGCCAGCAGTGAAGTCACAGGGGGGAATTCACCCCTCCACTTT.

The V call is TRBV11-1, the J call TRBJ2-7; TRBD2 matches 9 bases. The V gene end was trimmed by 1 base and the J gene end by 4 bases; junction bases not matched to a gene: 5. The CDR3 has 15 residues. Germline assignment: CDR1 SGHAT and CDR2 FQDESV (reference sequence). The CDR3 DNA follows: TGTGCCAGCAGCTTAGTAAGCGGGGGGCCGTACGAGCAGTACTTC. Its protein is CASSLVSGGPYEQYF.

This chain uses TRBV7-9 with TRBJ1-2, with 9 nucleotides matching TRBD1. J was trimmed by 1 base and V by 6 bases; bases with no gene match: 6. This CDR3 comprises 15 residues. CDR1 is SEHNR, CDR2 FQNEAQ, per germline (reference sequence). CDR3 loop: CASSLQGAGNYGYTF. DNA of the CDR3: TGTGCCAGCAGTTTACAGGGGGCGGGTAACTATGGCTACACCTTC.

The rearrangement links TRBV14 to TRBJ1-2, with a weak D call TRBD1 (5 bases). This CDR3 is 13 amino acids long. The V gene lost 6 bases and the J gene lost 2 bases, with 10 bases spanning the gap. Germline V gene data show CDR1 as SGHDN and CDR2 as FVKESK. The CDR3 protein is CASRPTENYGYTF. The CDR3 DNA follows: TGTGCCAGCAGACCGACAGAGAACTATGGCTACACCTTC. Full variable domain (remainder filled in from reference TRBV14 and TRBJ1-2): EAGVTQFPSHSVIEKGQTVTLRCDPISGHDNLYWYRRVMGKEIKFLLHFVKESKQDESGMPNNRFLAERTGGTYSTLKVQPAELEDSGVYFCASRPTENYGYTFGSGTRLTVV.

This clone has more than one count but fewer than ten. As DNA, the CDR3 is TGTGCCAGCAGCGTGACAGGGGACTATGGCTACACCTTC. This encodes CASSVTGDYGYTF. The gene calls are TRBV2 and TRBJ1-2; 8 bases map to TRBD1. Trimming took 6 bases from V and 3 from J; bases not matched to a gene: 3. The CDR3 length is 13 residues. The germline gives CDR1 SNHLY, CDR2 FYNNEI. Drawing the rest from reference TRBV2 and TRBJ1-2, the complete variable domain is EPEVTQTPSHQVTQMGQEVILRCVPISNHLYFYWYRQILGQKVEFLVSFYNNEISEKSEIFDDQFSVERPDGSNFTLKIRSTKLEDSAMYFCASSVTGDYGYTFGSGTRLTVV.

The chain joins TRBV14 to TRBJ1-1; D not resolved. The length of the CDR3 is 13 residues. V lost 6 bases to trimming and J lost 0 bases, with 8 bases between them. From germline, CDR1 is SGHDN and CDR2 FVKESK. This CDR3 reads CASSLGLNTEAFF. The CDR3 nucleotides read TGTGCCAGCAGTCTTGGGCTGAACACTGAAGCTTTCTTT.

This chain connects TRBV19 to TRBJ2-7; TRBD1 is a possible D gene (6 bases). The CDR3 consists of 14 residues. Germline V lookup: CDR1 LNHDA, CDR2 SQIVND (reference sequence). V was trimmed by 3 bases and J by 6 bases, leaving 15 bases between them. CDR3 DNA: TGTGCCAGTAGTATGCTTCCAGGGGCCGCCGAGCAGTACTTC. Protein sequence: CASSMLPGAAEQYF.

The rearrangement uses TRBV7-2 and TRBJ2-7, with D unresolved. Germline V CDR1 and CDR2: SGHTA, FQGNSA. The CDR3 totals 12 residues. Trimming removed 5 bases from V and 7 bases from J, with 12 bases in between. The CDR3: CASSRLTWEQYF. DNA of the CDR3: TGTGCCAGCAGCAGACTTACTTGGGAGCAGTACTTC.

The chain links TRBV7-6 to TRBJ2-1; TRBD2 matches at 9 bases. Germline V CDR1 and CDR2: SGHVS, FNYEAQ. Germline trimming cut 1 base from V and 5 bases from J; bases unmatched to any gene: 3. The CDR3 contains 15 residues. The CDR3 region has the DNA TGTGCCAGCAGCTTAGGGCGGGGGGGAAACAATGAGCAGTTCTTC. Translating it yields CASSLGRGGNNEQFF.

The chain has TRBV4-3 and TRBJ1-2; maybe TRBD1 (5 bases). This CDR3 contains 17 residues. CDR1 is LGHNA, CDR2 YSLEER, per germline. Trimming removed 0 bases from V and 4 bases from J, with 18 bases in between. The CDR3, as DNA: TGCGCCAGCAGCCAAGATGGGGAGGGGCGACACCCCTATGGCTACACCTTC. It encodes CASSQDGEGRHPYGYTF.

This clone was seen a single time. This chain links TRBV5-1 with TRBJ1-6; D possibly corresponds to TRBD1 (5 bases). The CDR3 extends over 15 amino acids. Germline V gene data show CDR1 as SGHRS and CDR2 as YFSETQ. The germline V and J ends were trimmed by 4 bases and 8 bases, with 16 bases remaining between them. This CDR3 is CASSQGGPTDSPLHF. The CDR3 DNA is TGCGCCAGCAGCCAGGGAGGGCCGACTGATTCACCCCTCCACTTT.

This chain links TRBV27 with TRBJ2-6; 8 bases are shared with TRBD1. Germline V CDR1 and CDR2: MNHEY, SMNVEV (reference sequence). V lost 5 bases, J lost 0 bases, and 12 bases stayed unmatched. The CDR3 spans 19 residues. The CDR3 DNA follows: TGTGCCAGCAGTCCCGGGACAGGACGCTACCCCTCTGGGGCCAACGTCCTGACTTTC. Translated, it gives CASSPGTGRYPSGANVLTF. Complete variable domain (other parts from reference TRBV27 and TRBJ2-6): EAQVTQNPRYLITVTGKKLTVTCSQNMNHEYMSWYRQDPGLGLRQIYYSMNVEVTDKGDVPEGYKVSRKEKRNFPLILESPSPNQTSLYFCASSPGTGRYPSGANVLTFGAGSRLTVL.

The chain couples TRBV3-1 (or the pseudogene TRBV3-2) to TRBJ2-7; 10 bases are shared with TRBD2. The CDR3 length is 15 residues. Germline CDR1 LGHDT, CDR2 YNNKEL (reference sequence). V dropped 3 bases and J dropped 4; count of bases not matched to a gene: 6. CDR3 protein: CASSQGPSGSYEQYF. The DNA of the CDR3 is TGTGCCAGCAGCCAGGGGCCTAGCGGGAGTTACGAGCAGTACTTC.

The chain joins TRBV9 to TRBJ1-5, with TRBD1 matching over 7 bases. Trimming at V came to 0 bases and at J to 7 bases, leaving 4 bases not matched to a gene. Germline values: CDR1 SGDLS, CDR2 YYNGEE. The CDR3 is 14 amino acids. The CDR3 spells CASSVEGGRQPQHF. DNA of the CDR3: TGTGCCAGCAGCGTAGAAGGGGGCAGACAGCCCCAGCATTTT.

This clone turned up a few times. The chain couples TRBV5-1 to TRBJ1-4; 7 nucleotides agree with TRBD1. Germline V gene sequence: CDR1 SGHRS, CDR2 YFSETQ. Trimming cost V 4 bases and J 7 bases; bases outside gene matches: 10. The CDR3 is 15 residues long. In DNA form, the CDR3 reads TGCGCCAGCAGCCGGGACAGCTCGAGTGGTGAAAAACTGTTTTTT. Its protein product is CASSRDSSSGEKLFF.

The V and J genes are TRBV5-4 and TRBJ2-3; TRBD2 matches at 16 bases. Trimming took 5 bases from V and 0 from J; bases not matched to a gene: 6. Germline lookup yields CDR1 SGHNT and CDR2 YYREEE (reference sequence). The CDR3 has 18 amino acids. The CDR3 sequence is CASSSGTSGGASTDTQYF. For the CDR3, the DNA is TGTGCCAGCAGTTCGGGGACTAGCGGGGGGGCTAGCACAGATACGCAGTATTTT.

The chain joins TRBV19 to TRBJ2-2, with 7 bases fitting TRBD2. V lost 6 bases to trimming and J lost 5 bases; unmatched junction nucleotides: 9. The CDR3 extends over 15 amino acids. CDR1 LNHDA and CDR2 SQIVND come from the germline V gene (reference sequence). CDR3 DNA: TGTGCCAGTAGGGGGCGGGGGAGAGGGACCGGGGAGCTGTTTTTT. Protein sequence: CASRGRGRGTGELFF.

The genes are TRBV30 and TRBJ1-1; TRBD1 might be the D (6 bases). The V end was cut by 2 bases, the J end by 0 bases, with 13 bases between. This CDR3 is 15 amino acids long. Germline loops: CDR1 GTSNPN, CDR2 SVGIG (reference sequence). CDR3 nucleotide sequence: TGTGCCTGGAGTCTAGCAGGGACACTGAACACTGAAGCTTTCTTT. It specifies CAWSLAGTLNTEAFF.

The chain carries TRBV11-2 and TRBJ2-1; weak D call: TRBD2 (7 bases). Germline V gives CDR1 SGHAT, CDR2 FQNNGV. The CDR3 loop spans 15 amino acids. V was pared by 1 base and J by 6 bases, with 13 bases between. In DNA form, the CDR3 reads TGTGCCAGCAGCTTAGTCCGGGGGGCCGGCAATGAGCAGTTCTTC. Residues: CASSLVRGAGNEQFF.

The chain carries TRBV2 and TRBJ1-3; perhaps TRBD1 as D (5 bases). V lost 0 bases, J lost 7 bases, and 10 bases lay in between. Germline loops: CDR1 SNHLY, CDR2 FYNNEI. This CDR3 contains 14 residues. The CDR3 sequence is CASSEALRGNTIYF. The CDR3 DNA follows: TGTGCCAGCAGTGAAGCGCTTCGGGGGAACACCATATATTTT.

The V gene is TRBV6-2 or TRBV6-3, the J gene TRBJ1-5, with 7 bases matching TRBD1. Germline CDR1 and CDR2: MNHEY and SVGEGT. The CDR3 loop spans 17 amino acids. The V segment lost 2 bases and the J segment 1 base; nucleotides outside the gene matches: 8. CDR3 DNA: TGTGCCAGCAGTTACGAAAGGGGGCGCGCGAGCAATCAGCCCCAGCATTTT. Protein product: CASSYERGRASNQPQHF.